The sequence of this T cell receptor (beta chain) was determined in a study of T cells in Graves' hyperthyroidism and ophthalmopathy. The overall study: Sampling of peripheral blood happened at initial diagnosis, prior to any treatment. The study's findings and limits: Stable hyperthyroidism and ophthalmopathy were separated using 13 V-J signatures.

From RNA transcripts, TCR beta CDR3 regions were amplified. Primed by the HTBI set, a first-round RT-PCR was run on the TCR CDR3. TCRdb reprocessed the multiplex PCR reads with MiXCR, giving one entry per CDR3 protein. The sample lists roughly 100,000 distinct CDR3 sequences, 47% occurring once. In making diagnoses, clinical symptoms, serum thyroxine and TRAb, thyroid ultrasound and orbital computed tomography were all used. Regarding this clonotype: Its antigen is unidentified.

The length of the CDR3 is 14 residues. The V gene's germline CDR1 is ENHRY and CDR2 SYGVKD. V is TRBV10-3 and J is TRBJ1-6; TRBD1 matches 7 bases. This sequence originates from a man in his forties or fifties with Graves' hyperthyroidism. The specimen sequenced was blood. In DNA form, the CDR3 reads TGTGCAAGCAGGGTGACAGGGTTGAATTCACCCCTCCACTTT. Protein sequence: CASRVTGLNSPLHF.